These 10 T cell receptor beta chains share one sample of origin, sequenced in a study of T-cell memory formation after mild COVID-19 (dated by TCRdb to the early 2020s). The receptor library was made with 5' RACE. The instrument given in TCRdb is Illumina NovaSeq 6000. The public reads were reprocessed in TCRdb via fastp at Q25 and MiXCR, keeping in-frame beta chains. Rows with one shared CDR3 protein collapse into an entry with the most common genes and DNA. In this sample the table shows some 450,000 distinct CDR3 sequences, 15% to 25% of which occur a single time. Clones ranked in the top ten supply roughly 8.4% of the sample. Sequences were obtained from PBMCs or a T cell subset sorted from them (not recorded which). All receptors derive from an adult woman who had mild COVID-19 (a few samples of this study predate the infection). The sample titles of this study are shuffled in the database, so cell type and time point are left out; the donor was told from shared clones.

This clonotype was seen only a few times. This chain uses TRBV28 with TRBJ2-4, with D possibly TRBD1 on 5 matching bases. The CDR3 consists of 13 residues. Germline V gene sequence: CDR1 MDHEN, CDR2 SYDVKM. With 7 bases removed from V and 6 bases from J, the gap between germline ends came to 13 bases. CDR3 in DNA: TGTGCCAGCAAAGGGGCCTCTGGAAACATTCAGTACTTC. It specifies CASKGASGNIQYF.

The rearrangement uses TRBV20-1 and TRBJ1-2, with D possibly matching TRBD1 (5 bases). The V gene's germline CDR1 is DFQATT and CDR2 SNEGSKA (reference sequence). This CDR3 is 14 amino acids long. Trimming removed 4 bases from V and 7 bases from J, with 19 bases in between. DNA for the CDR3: TGCAGTGCTAAGCGGGACTGGATTGGGGGTGGCTACACCTTC. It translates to CSAKRDWIGGGYTF.

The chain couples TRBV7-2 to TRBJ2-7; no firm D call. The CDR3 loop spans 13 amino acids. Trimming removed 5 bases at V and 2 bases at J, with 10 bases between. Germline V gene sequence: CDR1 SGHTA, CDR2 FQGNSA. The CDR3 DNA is TGTGCCAGCAGCCCACACATAACCTACGAGCAGTACTTC. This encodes CASSPHITYEQYF. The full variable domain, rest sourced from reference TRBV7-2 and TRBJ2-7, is GAGVSQSPSNKVTEKGKDVELRCDPISGHTALYWYRQSLGQGLEFLIYFQGNSAPDKSGLPSDRFSAERTGGSVSTLTIQRTQQEDSAVYLCASSPHITYEQYFGPGTRLTVT.

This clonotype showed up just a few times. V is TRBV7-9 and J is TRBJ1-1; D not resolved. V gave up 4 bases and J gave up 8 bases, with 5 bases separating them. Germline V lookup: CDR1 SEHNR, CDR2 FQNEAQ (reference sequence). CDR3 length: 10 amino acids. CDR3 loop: CASSSGEAFF. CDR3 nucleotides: TGTGCCAGCAGCTCGGGGGAAGCTTTCTTT.

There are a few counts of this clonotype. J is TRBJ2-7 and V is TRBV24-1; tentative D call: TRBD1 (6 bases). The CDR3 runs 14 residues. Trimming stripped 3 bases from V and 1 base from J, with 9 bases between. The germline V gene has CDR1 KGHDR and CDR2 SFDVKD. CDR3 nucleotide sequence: TGTGCCACCAGTGATCCTGGACAGTCCTACGAGCAGTACTTC. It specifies CATSDPGQSYEQYF.

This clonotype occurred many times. The CDR3 protein is CASSLTGQGTEAFF. CDR3 in DNA: TGTGCCAGCAGTTTAACGGGCCAGGGCACTGAAGCTTTCTTT. The chain links TRBV12-3 or TRBV12-4 to TRBJ1-1; maybe TRBD1 (5 bases). Trimming cost V 2 bases and J 4 bases, with 11 bases left between them. The length of the CDR3 is 14 residues.

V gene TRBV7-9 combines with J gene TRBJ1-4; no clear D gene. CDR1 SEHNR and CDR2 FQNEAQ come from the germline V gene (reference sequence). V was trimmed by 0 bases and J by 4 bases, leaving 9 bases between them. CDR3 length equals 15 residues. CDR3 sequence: CASSLAGFGNEKLFF. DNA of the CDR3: TGTGCCAGCAGCTTAGCCGGGTTCGGTAATGAAAAACTGTTTTTT.

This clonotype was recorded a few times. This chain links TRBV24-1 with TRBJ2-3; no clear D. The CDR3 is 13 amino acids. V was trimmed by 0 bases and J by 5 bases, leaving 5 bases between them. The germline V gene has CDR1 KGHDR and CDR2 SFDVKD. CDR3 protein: CATSDLDKDTQYF. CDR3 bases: TGTGCCACCAGTGATTTGGATAAAGATACGCAGTATTTT.

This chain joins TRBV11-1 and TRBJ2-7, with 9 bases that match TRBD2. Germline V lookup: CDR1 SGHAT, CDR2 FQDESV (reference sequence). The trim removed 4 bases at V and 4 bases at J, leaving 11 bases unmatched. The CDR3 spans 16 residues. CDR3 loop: CASSYVGGGAPYEQYF. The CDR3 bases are TGTGCCAGCAGCTACGTCGGCGGGGGGGCCCCGTACGAGCAGTACTTC. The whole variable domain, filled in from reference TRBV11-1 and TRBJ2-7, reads EAEVAQSPRYKITEKSQAVAFWCDPISGHATLYWYRQILGQGPELLVQFQDESVVDDSQLPKDRFSAERLKGVDSTLKIQPAELGDSAMYLCASSYVGGGAPYEQYFGPGTRLTVT.

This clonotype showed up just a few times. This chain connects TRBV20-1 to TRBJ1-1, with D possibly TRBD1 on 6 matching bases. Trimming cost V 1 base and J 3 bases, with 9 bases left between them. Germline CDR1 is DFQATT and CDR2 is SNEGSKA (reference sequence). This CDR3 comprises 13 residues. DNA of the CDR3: TGCAGTGCTAGAGCAGGGGCTGACACTGAAGCTTTCTTT. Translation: CSARAGADTEAFF.